This TCR beta chain was captured by sequencing in a study of regulatory T cells in long-lasting Graves disease. Study findings and constraints: For persistent Graves' patients, TCR diversity was lower than for newly diagnosed ones.

This clonotype was seen many times. The antigen is undetermined. Time point in this sample: newly diagnosed GD, antithyroid drugs for less than 3 months. Generation of the TCR library employed RNA extracted from PBMCs. Arm-PCR of CDR3 regions and iRepertoire HTBI primers were used to build TCR beta libraries. TCRdb itself ran the multiplex PCR reads through MiXCR, one entry per CDR3 protein. The sample lists almost 450,000 distinct CDR3 sequences, 15% to 20% seen once, with around 10% in the top ten. These data also formed part of another study, on T cells in Graves' hyperthyroidism and ophthalmopathy. In that study: The primer set for the first-round RT-PCR of the TCR CDR3 was HTBI. Blood also carried most thyroid clonotypes expanded above 0.001.

This TCR was recovered from a woman aged 25 to 45 with Graves disease. This material consisted of peripheral blood mononuclear cells (PBMCs), taken at new diagnosis, from a patient treated with antithyroid drugs.

The CDR3 DNA follows: TGTGCCATCAGCAGAACAGGGGGCCCGACCTCTGGAAACACCATATATTTT. Translation: CAISRTGGPTSGNTIYF. The chain is built from TRBV10-3 and TRBJ1-3, with 9 bases lining up with TRBD1. CDR1 is ENHRY, CDR2 SYGVKD, per germline. This CDR3 is 17 amino acids long. The trim removed 6 bases at V and 0 bases at J, leaving 9 bases unmatched.